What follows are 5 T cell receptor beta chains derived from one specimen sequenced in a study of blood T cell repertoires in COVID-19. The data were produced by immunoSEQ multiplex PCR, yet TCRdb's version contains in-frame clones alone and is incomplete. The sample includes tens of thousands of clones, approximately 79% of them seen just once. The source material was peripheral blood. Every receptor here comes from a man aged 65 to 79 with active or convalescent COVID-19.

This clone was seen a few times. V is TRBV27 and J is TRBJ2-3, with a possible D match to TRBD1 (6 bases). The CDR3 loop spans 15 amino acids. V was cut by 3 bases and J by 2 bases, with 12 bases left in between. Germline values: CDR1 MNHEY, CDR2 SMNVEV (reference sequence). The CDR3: CASSLGQSLTDTQYF. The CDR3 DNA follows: TGTGCCAGCAGTTTGGGACAATCACTCACAGATACGCAGTATTTT.

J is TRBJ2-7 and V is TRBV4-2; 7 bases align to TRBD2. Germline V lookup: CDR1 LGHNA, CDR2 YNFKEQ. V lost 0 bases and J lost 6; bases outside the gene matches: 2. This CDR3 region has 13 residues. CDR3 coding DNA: TGTGCCAGCAGCCAAGAGGGAGGGACCGAGCAGTACTTC. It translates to CASSQEGGTEQYF.

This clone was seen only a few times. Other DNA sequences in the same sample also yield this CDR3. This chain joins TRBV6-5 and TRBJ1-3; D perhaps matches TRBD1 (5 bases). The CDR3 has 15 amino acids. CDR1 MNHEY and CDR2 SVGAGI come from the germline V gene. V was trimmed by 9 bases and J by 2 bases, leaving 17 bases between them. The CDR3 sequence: CASRGGRTTGNTIYF. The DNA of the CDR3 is TGTGCCAGTAGGGGAGGGCGTACTACTGGAAACACCATATATTTT.

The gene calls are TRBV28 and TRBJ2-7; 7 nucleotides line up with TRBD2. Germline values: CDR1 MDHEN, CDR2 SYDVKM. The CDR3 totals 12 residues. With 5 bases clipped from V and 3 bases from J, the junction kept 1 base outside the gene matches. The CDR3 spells CASSPGGYEQYF. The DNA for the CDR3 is TGTGCCAGCAGTCCGGGGGGCTACGAGCAGTACTTC.

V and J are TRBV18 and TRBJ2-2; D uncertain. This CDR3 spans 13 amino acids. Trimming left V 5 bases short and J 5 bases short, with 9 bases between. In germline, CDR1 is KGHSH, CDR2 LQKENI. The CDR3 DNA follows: TGTGCCAGCTCAGGGTCGGAGACCGGGGAGCTGTTTTTT. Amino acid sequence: CASSGSETGELFF.